The next 14 T cell receptor beta chains were all read from a single sample in a study of blood T cell repertoires in COVID-19. Method: immunoSEQ multiplex PCR; TCRdb's copy keeps in-frame clones and lacks some. The sample carries around 150,000 clones, 79% recorded once. The sequenced sample consisted of peripheral blood. These receptors were collected from a man over 45 with active or convalescent COVID-19.

The sample holds one count of this clone. This chain links TRBV6-5 with TRBJ2-3; 7 bases map to TRBD2. Germline V gives CDR1 MNHEY, CDR2 SVGAGI. The CDR3 runs 16 residues. V lost 2 bases, J lost 3 bases, and 8 bases stayed unmatched. CDR3 sequence: CASSYARGRWTDTQYF. Here the CDR3 DNA reads TGTGCCAGCAGTTACGCACGCGGGAGATGGACAGATACGCAGTATTTT.

This clone was picked up one time. V is TRBV5-4 and J is TRBJ2-2; D is ambiguous. Germline V CDR1 and CDR2: SGHNT, YYREEE (reference sequence). Trimming cost V 2 bases and J 6 bases, with 8 bases left between them. The CDR3 consists of 13 residues. CDR3 sequence: CASSFGGAGELFF. The CDR3, as DNA: TGTGCCAGCAGCTTTGGCGGAGCCGGGGAGCTGTTTTTT.

This chain connects TRBV9 to TRBJ2-3, with TRBD1 as a possible D gene (6 bases). CDR3 length equals 17 residues. CDR1 is SGDLS, CDR2 YYNGEE, per germline. The ends were cut back, 3 bases at V and 0 bases at J, with 17 bases in the middle. For the CDR3, the DNA is TGTGCCAGCAGCGCCGGGACACTCGGACTTAGCACAGATACGCAGTATTTT. It translates to CASSAGTLGLSTDTQYF.

V is TRBV19 and J is TRBJ1-5; 7 bases are shared with TRBD1. The V and J ends lost 7 bases and 3 bases, in that order; junction bases with no gene match: 3. From germline, CDR1 is LNHDA and CDR2 SQIVND (reference sequence). The CDR3 contains 13 residues. The CDR3 bases are TGTGCCAGTAATGGACAGGTCAATCAGCCCCAGCATTTT. Its protein is CASNGQVNQPQHF.

This clone was detected once. The rearrangement uses TRBV28 and TRBJ2-7; 8 positions agree with TRBD1. The CDR3 contains 14 residues. V lost 5 bases, J lost 2 bases, and 5 bases stayed unmatched. In germline, CDR1 is MDHEN, CDR2 SYDVKM. The CDR3: CASSAPGQAYEQYF. CDR3 in DNA: TGTGCCAGCAGTGCACCGGGACAGGCCTACGAGCAGTACTTC.

This clone turned up a few times. The V call is TRBV7-8, the J call TRBJ1-2; 12 bases agree with TRBD1. CDR1 is SGHVS, CDR2 FQNEAQ, per germline. Trimming cost V 2 bases and J 6 bases; bases outside gene matches: 7. CDR3 length: 16 amino acids. CDR3 residues: CASSLIRRDRGHGYTF. CDR3 in DNA: TGTGCCAGCAGCTTAATCCGCCGGGACAGGGGGCATGGCTACACCTTC.

The chain combines TRBV5-1 with TRBJ2-6; 8 bases map to TRBD1. The CDR3 sequence is 17 residues long. Germline CDR1 is SGHRS and CDR2 is YFSETQ. V shed 4 bases, J shed 0 bases, and the junction held 6 bases outside the gene matches. This chain's CDR3 is CASSGGTGFSGANVLTF. CDR3 DNA sequence: TGCGCCAGCAGCGGGGGGACAGGTTTCTCTGGGGCCAACGTCCTGACTTTC.

The rearrangement uses TRBV28 and TRBJ2-2; D is uncertain. CDR3 length: 15 residues. Germline V gives CDR1 MDHEN, CDR2 SYDVKM. V dropped 8 bases and J dropped 2 bases, with 15 bases sitting between them. DNA for the CDR3: TGTGCCAGCTCAAACGGCGGTTCAAACACCGGGGAGCTGTTTTTT. Its translation: CASSNGGSNTGELFF. Full variable domain (outside the CDR3, taken from reference TRBV28 and TRBJ2-2): DVKVTQSSRYLVKRTGEKVFLECVQDMDHENMFWYRQDPGLGLRLIYFSYDVKMKEKGDIPEGYSVSREKKERFSLILESASTNQTSMYLCASSNGGSNTGELFFGEGSRLTVL.

This clone was recorded once. V gene TRBV15 combines with J gene TRBJ1-5, with D perhaps matching TRBD1 (5 bases). Germline V gene data show CDR1 as LNHNV and CDR2 as YYDKDF (reference sequence). The CDR3 runs to 15 residues. Trimming removed 4 bases at V and 1 base at J, with 11 bases between. CDR3 in amino acids: CATSIWGDSNQPQHF. The CDR3 bases are TGTGCCACCAGCATATGGGGGGACAGCAATCAGCCCCAGCATTTT. The full variable domain, in which reference TRBV15 and TRBJ1-5 provide the parts outside the CDR3, is DAMVIQNPRYQVTQFGKPVTLSCSQTLNHNVMYWYQQKSSQAPKLLFHYYDKDFNNEADTPDNFQSRRPNTSFCFLDIRSPGLGDTAMYLCATSIWGDSNQPQHFGDGTRLSIL.

The gene calls are TRBV27 and TRBJ1-5, with unresolved D. Trimming pared 0 bases from V and 3 bases from J, leaving 9 bases between. Germline CDR1 and CDR2: MNHEY and SMNVEV (reference sequence). The CDR3 runs to 15 residues. The chain's CDR3 is CASSLSGSPNQPQHF. The CDR3 coding sequence is TGTGCCAGCAGTTTATCCGGGAGCCCCAATCAGCCCCAGCATTTT.

There are a few counts of this clone. The rearrangement joins TRBV5-5 to TRBJ1-3, with D perhaps TRBD1 (5 bases). The CDR3 extends over 16 amino acids. The V gene lost 0 bases and the J gene lost 7 bases, with 17 bases spanning the gap. Per germline, CDR1 SGHKS and CDR2 YYEKEE (reference sequence). CDR3 DNA: TGTGCCAGCAGCTTGGTGGACACCGCCTTAGGTAACACCATATATTTT. Translating gives CASSLVDTALGNTIYF.

This chain uses TRBV11-2 with TRBJ2-3; D remains ambiguous. This CDR3 has 14 amino acids. Germline lookup yields CDR1 SGHAT and CDR2 FQNNGV. V was trimmed by 1 base and J by 1 base, leaving 6 bases between them. CDR3 nucleotide sequence: TGTGCCAGCAGCTTAGGGCTTGGCACAGATACGCAGTATTTT. Residues: CASSLGLGTDTQYF.

This sequence joins TRBV4-1 and TRBJ2-7; 8 nucleotides agree with TRBD2. Trimming took 4 bases from V and 2 from J; bases not matched to a gene: 7. Germline loops: CDR1 MGHRA, CDR2 YSYEKL. This CDR3 region has 15 residues. The CDR3 loop reads CASSLLSGTTYEQYF. The CDR3 DNA reads TGCGCCAGCAGCCTCCTTAGCGGGACCACCTACGAGCAGTACTTC.

This rearrangement joins TRBV28 to TRBJ2-3; a possible D gene is TRBD1 (6 bases). This CDR3 has 14 amino acids. Germline values: CDR1 MDHEN, CDR2 SYDVKM. The germline V and J ends were trimmed by 6 bases and 14 bases, with 24 bases remaining between them. The CDR3 reads CASSLVRTDQRRYF. The CDR3 nucleotides are TGTGCCAGCAGCCTAGTTCGGACAGACCAGAGAAGGTATTTT.